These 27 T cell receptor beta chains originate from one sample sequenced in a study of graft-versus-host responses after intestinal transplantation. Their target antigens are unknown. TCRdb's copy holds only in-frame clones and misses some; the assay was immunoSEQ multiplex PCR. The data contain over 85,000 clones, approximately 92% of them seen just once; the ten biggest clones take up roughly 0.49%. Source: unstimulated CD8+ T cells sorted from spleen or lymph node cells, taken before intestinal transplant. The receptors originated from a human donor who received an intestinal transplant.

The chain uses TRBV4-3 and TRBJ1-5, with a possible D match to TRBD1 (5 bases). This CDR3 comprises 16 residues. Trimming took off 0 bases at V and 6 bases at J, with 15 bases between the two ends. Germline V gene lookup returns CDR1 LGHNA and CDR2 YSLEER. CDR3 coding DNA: TGCGCCAGCAGCCAAGACCGTTGGCAGGGAGGTCAGCCCCAGCATTTT. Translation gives CASSQDRWQGGQPQHF.

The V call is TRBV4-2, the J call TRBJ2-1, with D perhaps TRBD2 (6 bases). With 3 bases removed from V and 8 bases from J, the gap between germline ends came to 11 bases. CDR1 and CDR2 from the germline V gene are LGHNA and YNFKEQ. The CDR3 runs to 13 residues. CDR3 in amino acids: CASSHGTGYEQFF. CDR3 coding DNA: TGTGCCAGCAGCCACGGGACTGGATATGAGCAGTTCTTC.

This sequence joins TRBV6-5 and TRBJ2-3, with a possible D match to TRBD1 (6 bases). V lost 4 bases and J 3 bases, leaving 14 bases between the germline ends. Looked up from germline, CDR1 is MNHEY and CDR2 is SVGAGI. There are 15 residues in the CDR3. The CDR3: CASSFAQGKTDTQYF. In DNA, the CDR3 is TGTGCCAGCAGTTTCGCACAGGGAAAGACAGATACGCAGTATTTT.

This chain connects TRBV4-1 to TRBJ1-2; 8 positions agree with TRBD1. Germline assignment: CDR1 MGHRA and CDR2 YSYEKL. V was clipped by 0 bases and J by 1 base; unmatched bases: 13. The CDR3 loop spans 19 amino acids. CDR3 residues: CASSQEIPRGQAINYGYTF. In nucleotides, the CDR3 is TGCGCCAGCAGCCAAGAAATCCCGCGGGGACAGGCCATTAACTATGGCTACACCTTC.

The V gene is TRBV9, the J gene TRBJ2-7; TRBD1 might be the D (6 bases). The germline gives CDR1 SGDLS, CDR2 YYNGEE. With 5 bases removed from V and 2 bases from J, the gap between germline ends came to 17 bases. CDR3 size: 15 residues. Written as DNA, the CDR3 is TGTGCCAGCAGTCCGCCGGCAGGGGCCACCTACGAGCAGTACTTC. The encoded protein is CASSPPAGATYEQYF.

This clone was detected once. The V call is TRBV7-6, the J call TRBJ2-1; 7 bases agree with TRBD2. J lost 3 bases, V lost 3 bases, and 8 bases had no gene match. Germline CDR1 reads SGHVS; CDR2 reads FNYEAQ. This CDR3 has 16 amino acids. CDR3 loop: CASSFEAGTNYNEQFF. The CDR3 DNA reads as TGTGCCAGCAGCTTTGAAGCGGGGACCAACTACAATGAGCAGTTCTTC.

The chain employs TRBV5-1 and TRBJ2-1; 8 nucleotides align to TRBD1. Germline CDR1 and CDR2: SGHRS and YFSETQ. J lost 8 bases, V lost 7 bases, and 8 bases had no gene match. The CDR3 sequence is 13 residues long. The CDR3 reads CASSQGDGHEQFF. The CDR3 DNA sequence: TGCGCCAGCTCACAGGGGGATGGTCATGAGCAGTTCTTC.

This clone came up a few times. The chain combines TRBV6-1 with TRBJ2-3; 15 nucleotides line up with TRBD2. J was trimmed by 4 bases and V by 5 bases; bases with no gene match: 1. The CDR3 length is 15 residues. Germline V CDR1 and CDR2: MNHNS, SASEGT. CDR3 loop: CASSWTSGGADTQYF. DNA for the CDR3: TGTGCCAGCAGTTGGACTAGCGGGGGGGCAGATACGCAGTATTTT.

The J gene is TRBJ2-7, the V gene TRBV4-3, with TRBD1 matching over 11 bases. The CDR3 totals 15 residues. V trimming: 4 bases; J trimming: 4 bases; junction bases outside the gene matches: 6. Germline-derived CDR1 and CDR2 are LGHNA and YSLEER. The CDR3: CASSPGGQGEYEQYF. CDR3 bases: TGCGCCAGCAGCCCCGGGGGACAGGGGGAATACGAGCAGTACTTC.

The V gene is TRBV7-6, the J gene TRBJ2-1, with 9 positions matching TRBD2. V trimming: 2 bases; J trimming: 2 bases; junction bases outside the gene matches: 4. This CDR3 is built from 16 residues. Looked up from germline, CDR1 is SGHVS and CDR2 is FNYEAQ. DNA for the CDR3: TGTGCCAGCAGCTTATACGCTAGCGGGACCTACAATGAGCAGTTCTTC. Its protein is CASSLYASGTYNEQFF.

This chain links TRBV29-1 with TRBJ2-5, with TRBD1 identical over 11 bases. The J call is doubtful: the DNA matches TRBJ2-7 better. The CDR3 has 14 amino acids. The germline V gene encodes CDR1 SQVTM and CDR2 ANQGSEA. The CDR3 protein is CSVGTGTGGYEQYF. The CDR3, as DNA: TGCAGCGTTGGAACGGGGACAGGGGGCTACGAGCAGTACTTC.

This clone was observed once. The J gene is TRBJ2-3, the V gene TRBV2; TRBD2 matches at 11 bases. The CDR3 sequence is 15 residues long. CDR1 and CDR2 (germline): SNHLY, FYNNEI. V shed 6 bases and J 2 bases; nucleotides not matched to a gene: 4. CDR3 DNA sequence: TGTGCCAGCAGAGTGACTAGCGGGAACACAGATACGCAGTATTTT. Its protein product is CASRVTSGNTDTQYF.

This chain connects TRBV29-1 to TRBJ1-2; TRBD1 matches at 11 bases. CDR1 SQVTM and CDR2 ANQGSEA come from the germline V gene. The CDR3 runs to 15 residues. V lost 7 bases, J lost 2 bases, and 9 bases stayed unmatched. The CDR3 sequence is CSGGVDRGLNYGYTF. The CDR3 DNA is TGCAGCGGAGGAGTGGACAGGGGGCTAAACTATGGCTACACCTTC.

The DNA for the CDR3 is TGCGCCAGCAGCTCGGATTTTAGCTTTGAGCAGTTCTTC. It yields the protein CASSSDFSFEQFF. J is TRBJ2-1 and V is TRBV5-1; D unresolved. V was cut by 3 bases and J by 9 bases, with 13 bases left in between. The germline CDR1 and CDR2 sequences are SGHRS and YFSETQ. The CDR3 covers 13 residues.

DNA for the CDR3: TGTGCCAGCAGCGTCGGGGGACTCACAGATACGCAGTATTTT. Translating it yields CASSVGGLTDTQYF. The V call is TRBV11-3, the J call TRBJ2-3; D may be TRBD2 (6 bases). The germline CDR1 and CDR2 sequences are SGHNT and YENEEA. With 5 bases removed from V and 2 bases from J, the gap between germline ends came to 11 bases. The length of the CDR3 is 14 residues.

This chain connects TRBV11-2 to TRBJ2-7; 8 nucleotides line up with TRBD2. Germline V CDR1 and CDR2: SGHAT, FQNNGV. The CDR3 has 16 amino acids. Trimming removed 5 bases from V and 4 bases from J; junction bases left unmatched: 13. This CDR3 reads CASSRTGGQPEYEQYF. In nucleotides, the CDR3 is TGTGCCAGCAGCCGAACGGGGGGGCAGCCCGAGTACGAGCAGTACTTC.

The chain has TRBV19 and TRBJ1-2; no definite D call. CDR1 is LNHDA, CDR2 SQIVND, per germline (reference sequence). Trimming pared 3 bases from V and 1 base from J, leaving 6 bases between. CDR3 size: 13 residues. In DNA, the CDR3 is TGTGCCAGTAGTATTAGTGTTAACTATGGCTACACCTTC. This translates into CASSISVNYGYTF. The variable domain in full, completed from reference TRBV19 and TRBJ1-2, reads DGGITQSPKYLFRKEGQNVTLSCEQNLNHDAMYWYRQDPGQGLRLIYYSQIVNDFQKGDIAEGYSVSREKKESFPLTVTSAQKNPTAFYLCASSISVNYGYTFGSGTRLTVV.

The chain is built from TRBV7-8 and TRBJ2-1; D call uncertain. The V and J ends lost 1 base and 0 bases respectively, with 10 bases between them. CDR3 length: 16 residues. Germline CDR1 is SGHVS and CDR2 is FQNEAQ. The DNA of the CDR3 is TGTGCCAGCAGCTTAGAGTCCCCTAGCTCCTACAATGAGCAGTTCTTC. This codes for CASSLESPSSYNEQFF.

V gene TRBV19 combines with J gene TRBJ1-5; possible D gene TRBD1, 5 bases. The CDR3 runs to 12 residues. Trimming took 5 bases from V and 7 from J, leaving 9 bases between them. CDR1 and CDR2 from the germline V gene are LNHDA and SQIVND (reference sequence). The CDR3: CASSAGIQPQHF. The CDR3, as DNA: TGTGCCAGTAGTGCAGGGATACAGCCCCAGCATTTT.

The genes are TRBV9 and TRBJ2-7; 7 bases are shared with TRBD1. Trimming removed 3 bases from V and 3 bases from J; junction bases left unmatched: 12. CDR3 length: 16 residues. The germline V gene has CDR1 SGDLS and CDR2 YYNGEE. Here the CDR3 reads CASSGGTEANNYEQYF. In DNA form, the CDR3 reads TGTGCCAGCAGCGGAGGGACAGAGGCGAACAACTACGAGCAGTACTTC.

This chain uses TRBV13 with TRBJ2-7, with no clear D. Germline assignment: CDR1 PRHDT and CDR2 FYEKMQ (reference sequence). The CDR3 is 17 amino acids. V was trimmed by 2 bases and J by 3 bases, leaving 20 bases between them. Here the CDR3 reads CASSLSLHGAEVYEQYF. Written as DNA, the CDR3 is TGTGCCAGCAGCTTAAGCCTACATGGTGCCGAGGTCTACGAGCAGTACTTC.

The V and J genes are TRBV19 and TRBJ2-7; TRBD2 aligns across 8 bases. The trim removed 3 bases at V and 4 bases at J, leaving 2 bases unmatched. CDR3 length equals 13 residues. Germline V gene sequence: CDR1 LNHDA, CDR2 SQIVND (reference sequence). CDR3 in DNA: TGTGCCAGTAGTATGGGACTAGTTTACGAGCAGTACTTC. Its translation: CASSMGLVYEQYF.

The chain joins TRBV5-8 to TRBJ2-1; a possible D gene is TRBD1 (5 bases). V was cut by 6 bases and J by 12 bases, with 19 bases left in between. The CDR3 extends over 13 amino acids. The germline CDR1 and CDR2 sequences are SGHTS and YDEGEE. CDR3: CASTMNSGLGQFF. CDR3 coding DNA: TGTGCCAGCACCATGAACTCAGGGTTAGGGCAGTTCTTC. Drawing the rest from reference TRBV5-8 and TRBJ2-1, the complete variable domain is EAGVTQSPTHLIKTRGQQATLRCSPISGHTSVYWYQQALGLGLQFLLWYDEGEERNRGNFPPRFSGRQFPNYSSELNVNALELEDSALYLCASTMNSGLGQFFGPGTRLTVL.

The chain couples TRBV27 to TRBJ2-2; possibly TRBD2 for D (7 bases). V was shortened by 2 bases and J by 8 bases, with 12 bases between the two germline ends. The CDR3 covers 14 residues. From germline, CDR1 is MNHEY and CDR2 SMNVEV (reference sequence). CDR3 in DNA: TGTGCCAGCAGTTTAGGGGGGGCTCTTGGGGAGCTGTTTTTT. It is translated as CASSLGGALGELFF.

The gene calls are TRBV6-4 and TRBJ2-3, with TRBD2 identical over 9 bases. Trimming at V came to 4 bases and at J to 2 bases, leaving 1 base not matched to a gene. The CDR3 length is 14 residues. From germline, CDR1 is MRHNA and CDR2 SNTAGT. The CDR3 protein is CASSGGGATDTQYF. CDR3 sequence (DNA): TGTGCCAGCAGTGGCGGGGGGGCCACAGATACGCAGTATTTT.

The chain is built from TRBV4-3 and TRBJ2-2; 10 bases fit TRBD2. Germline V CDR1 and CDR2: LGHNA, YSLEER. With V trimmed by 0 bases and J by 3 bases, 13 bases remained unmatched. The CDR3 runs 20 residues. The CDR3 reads CASSQDLAGGGTSDTGELFF. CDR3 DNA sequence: TGCGCCAGCAGCCAAGATTTAGCAGGAGGCGGGACTAGCGACACCGGGGAGCTGTTTTTT.

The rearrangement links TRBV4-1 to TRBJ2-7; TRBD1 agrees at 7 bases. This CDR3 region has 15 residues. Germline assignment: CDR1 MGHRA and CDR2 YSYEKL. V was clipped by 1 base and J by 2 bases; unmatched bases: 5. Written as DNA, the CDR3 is TGCGCCAGCAGCCAAGGGACAGGACCCACCTACGAGCAGTACTTC. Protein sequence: CASSQGTGPTYEQYF.